This entry describes one T cell receptor beta chain. These data originate in a study of cytotoxic CD8 clonotypes in ibrutinib-treated CLL. Study-wide background: Complete response was seen in 2 patients and partial in approximately 25; some 12 progressed and roughly 15 stayed remitted after a median roughly 70 months.

This CDR3 has 16 residues. With V trimmed by 2 bases and J by 4 bases, 7 bases remained unmatched. Germline V gene data show CDR1 as KGHSH and CDR2 as LQKENI. Sequenced by immunoSEQ multiplex PCR; TCRdb stores in-frame clones only, minus some. The sample lists approximately 130,000 clones, about 85% occurring once. Sequencing used PBMCs, obtained after 24 months of ibrutinib treatment. The receptor was isolated from a human donor with chronic lymphocytic leukemia. The rearrangement links TRBV18 to TRBJ1-5; 8 nucleotides agree with TRBD1. CDR3: CASSPAGGVGNQPQHF. The DNA of the CDR3 is TGTGCCAGCTCACCAGCAGGGGGCGTTGGTAATCAGCCCCAGCATTTT.